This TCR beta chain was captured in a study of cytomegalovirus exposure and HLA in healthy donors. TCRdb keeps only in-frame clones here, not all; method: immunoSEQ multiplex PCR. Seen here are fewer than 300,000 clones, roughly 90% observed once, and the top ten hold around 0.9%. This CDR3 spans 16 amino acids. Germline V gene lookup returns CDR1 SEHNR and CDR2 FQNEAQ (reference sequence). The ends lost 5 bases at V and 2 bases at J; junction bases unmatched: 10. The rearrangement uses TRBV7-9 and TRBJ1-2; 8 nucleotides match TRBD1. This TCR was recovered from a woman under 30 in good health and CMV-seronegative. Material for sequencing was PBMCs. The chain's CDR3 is CASSITPGQANYGYTF. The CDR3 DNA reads TGTGCCAGCAGCATAACACCGGGACAGGCAAACTATGGCTACACCTTC.